The text below deals with one T cell receptor (beta chain). The data were taken from a study of PD-1 blockade in classical Hodgkin lymphoma. Every patient relapsed after autologous stem cell transplantation, and brentuximab vedotin exposure varied. Repertoires were generated with immunoSEQ multiplex PCR, while TCRdb's copy carries only in-frame clones and drops some. The sample records around 100,000 clones, approximately 90% being singletons. The V gene end was trimmed by 3 bases and the J gene end by 11 bases; junction bases not matched to a gene: 5. Germline-derived CDR1 and CDR2 are SGHNT and YENEEA. This CDR3 contains 12 residues.

This receptor was identified in a human donor with classical Hodgkin lymphoma. Sequencing was performed on peripheral blood mononuclear cells (PBMCs), taken before the second cycle of nivolumab. The gene calls are TRBV11-3 and TRBJ2-3, with 7 bases fitting TRBD2. In DNA form, the CDR3 reads TGTGCCAGCAGCTTCGGGGAGGGCAAGCAGTATTTT. It encodes CASSFGEGKQYF.